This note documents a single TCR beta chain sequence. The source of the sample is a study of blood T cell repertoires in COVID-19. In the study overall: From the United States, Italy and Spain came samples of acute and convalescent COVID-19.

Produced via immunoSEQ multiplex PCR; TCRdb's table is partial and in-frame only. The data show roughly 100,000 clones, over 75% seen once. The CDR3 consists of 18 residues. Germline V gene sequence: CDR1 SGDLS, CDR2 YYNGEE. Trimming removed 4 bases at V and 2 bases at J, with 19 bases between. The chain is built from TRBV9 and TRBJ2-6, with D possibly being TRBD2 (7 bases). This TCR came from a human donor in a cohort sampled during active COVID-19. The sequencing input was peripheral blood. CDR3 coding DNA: TGTGCCAGCAGCTCCCCCGCGGCGGGGGCCACTGGGGCCAACGTCCTGACTTTC. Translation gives CASSSPAAGATGANVLTF.